Listed below are T cell receptor beta chains from one sample, sequenced in a study of control samples from healthy donors and cancer patients. The protocol was immunoSEQ multiplex PCR, while the TCRdb copy is restricted to in-frame clones and leaves out a portion. The sample has 95,000 to 150,000 clones; more than 75% are singletons. The sequenced sample was blood. These receptors were collected from a man aged 35 to 55 in good health. Both conserved end residues are part of each CDR3. A D gene is named only where the DNA matches it firmly. Expanded clones are given a class, and other clones once, few, many or no size at all.

j_gene: TRBJ1-3
d_gene: -
v_gene: TRBV18
abundance: -
len: 16
CDR3nt: TGTGCCAGCTCACCACCGCTGGGAGCTTCTGGAAACACCATATATTTT
CDR3aa: CASSPPLGASGNTIYF

j_gene: TRBJ1-2
d_gene: TRBD1
v_gene: TRBV27
abundance: once
len: 14
CDR3nt: TGTGCCAGCAGTCCCCGACAGGGTACGAGTGGCTACACCTTC
CDR3aa: CASSPRQGTSGYTF

j_gene: TRBJ2-2
d_gene: -
v_gene: TRBV6-6
abundance: once
len: 13
CDR3nt: TGTGCCAGCAGTTCAGCTGAGACCGGGGAGCTGTTTTTT
CDR3aa: CASSSAETGELFF

j_gene: TRBJ1-2
d_gene: -
v_gene: TRBV6-2/TRBV6-3
abundance: -
len: 12
CDR3nt: TGTGCCAGCAGTTCCAGCTCGATTCCCTACACCTTC
CDR3aa: CASSSSSIPYTF

j_gene: TRBJ1-6
d_gene: -
v_gene: TRBV7-8
abundance: -
len: 19
CDR3nt: TGTGCCAGCAGCCACTTCTCGTCGGCTCTACAGGGTGTTGGTTCACCCCTCCACTTT
CDR3aa: CASSHFSSALQGVGSPLHF

j_gene: TRBJ2-2
d_gene: -
v_gene: TRBV7-9
abundance: -
len: 16
CDR3nt: TGTGCCAGCAGCGGCTGGAGGGGCTCGAACACCGGGGAGCTGTTTTTT
CDR3aa: CASSGWRGSNTGELFF

j_gene: TRBJ2-5
d_gene: -
v_gene: TRBV21-1
abundance: -
len: 15
CDR3nt: TGTGCCAGCAGCCCTCGGGGCGGGGTCCAAGAGACCCAGTACTTC
CDR3aa: CASSPRGGVQETQYF

j_gene: TRBJ2-7
d_gene: TRBD2
v_gene: TRBV24-1
abundance: -
len: 14
CDR3nt: TGTGCCACCAGTGAAGGCGGGGGGTCCTACGAGCAGTACTTC
CDR3aa: CATSEGGGSYEQYF

j_gene: TRBJ2-5
d_gene: -
v_gene: TRBV20-1
abundance: few
len: 11
CDR3nt: TGCAGTGCCATTTTTCAAGAGACCCAGTACTTC
CDR3aa: CSAIFQETQYF

j_gene: TRBJ2-2
d_gene: TRBD2
v_gene: TRBV5-1
abundance: -
len: 19
CDR3nt: TGCGCCAGCACTTTCTCGTCAAAGGGACTAGCCGTGAACACCGGGGAGCTGTTTTTT
CDR3aa: CASTFSSKGLAVNTGELFF

j_gene: TRBJ2-5
d_gene: -
v_gene: TRBV7-6
abundance: -
len: 17
CDR3nt: TGTGCCAGCAGTCGAACGGCCGGGACCCTACTGGGGGAGACCCAGTACTTC
CDR3aa: CASSRTAGTLLGETQYF

j_gene: TRBJ2-1
d_gene: -
v_gene: TRBV4-3
abundance: -
len: 13
CDR3nt: TGCGCCAGCAGCCAAGACCGGACTACCAAGCAGTTCTTC
CDR3aa: CASSQDRTTKQFF

j_gene: TRBJ1-1
d_gene: -
v_gene: TRBV2
abundance: -
len: 14
CDR3nt: TGTGCCAGCAGTGAAAGCCGCGGGCCCACTGAAGCTTTCTTT
CDR3aa: CASSESRGPTEAFF

j_gene: TRBJ1-5
d_gene: TRBD1
v_gene: TRBV25-1
abundance: -
len: 16
CDR3nt: TGTGCCAGCAGTGAATCCGGAGGGACAGGCAATCAGCCCCAGCATTTT
CDR3aa: CASSESGGTGNQPQHF

j_gene: TRBJ1-3
d_gene: -
v_gene: TRBV6-6
abundance: -
len: 15
CDR3nt: TGTGCCAGCAGTTACTTGGCAGGCTCTGGAAACACCATATATTTT
CDR3aa: CASSYLAGSGNTIYF

j_gene: TRBJ1-6
d_gene: -
v_gene: TRBV18
abundance: -
len: 15
CDR3nt: TGTGCCAGCTCACCACGGGGGATGGAAAGATCACCCCTCCACTTT
CDR3aa: CASSPRGMERSPLHF

j_gene: TRBJ1-1
d_gene: -
v_gene: TRBV12-3/TRBV12-4
abundance: few
len: 13
CDR3nt: TGTGCCAGCAGTAGACAGGTTTACACTGAAGCTTTCTTT
CDR3aa: CASSRQVYTEAFF

j_gene: TRBJ1-4
d_gene: -
v_gene: TRBV5-1
abundance: -
len: 16
CDR3nt: TGCGCCAGCAGCTTGGAGCCAGGACAGTTTAATGAAAAACTGTTTTTT
CDR3aa: CASSLEPGQFNEKLFF

j_gene: TRBJ2-7
d_gene: -
v_gene: TRBV3-1/TRBV3-2
abundance: -
len: 13
CDR3nt: TGTGCCAGCAGCCAAGAATATCGATACGAGCAGTACTTC
CDR3aa: CASSQEYRYEQYF

j_gene: TRBJ1-5
d_gene: -
v_gene: TRBV7-8
abundance: -
len: 15
CDR3nt: TGTGCCAGCAGCTTAGAGGGTTTAAGCAATCAGCCCCAGCATTTT
CDR3aa: CASSLEGLSNQPQHF

j_gene: TRBJ1-1
d_gene: TRBD1
v_gene: TRBV29-1
abundance: -
len: 15
CDR3nt: TGCAGCGTCCACGCCCGGACAGGGCCTGACACTGAAGCTTTCTTT
CDR3aa: CSVHARTGPDTEAFF

j_gene: TRBJ1-1
d_gene: TRBD1
v_gene: TRBV27
abundance: -
len: 14
CDR3nt: TGTGCCAGCAGACCTATTACAGGGGGCACTGAAGCTTTCTTT
CDR3aa: CASRPITGGTEAFF

j_gene: TRBJ1-4
d_gene: TRBD1
v_gene: TRBV25-1
abundance: -
len: 14
CDR3nt: TGTGCCAGCAGTGAACCAGGGGGCAGTGAAAAACTGTTTTTT
CDR3aa: CASSEPGGSEKLFF

j_gene: TRBJ2-3
d_gene: -
v_gene: TRBV4-3
abundance: -
len: 14
CDR3nt: TGCGCCAGCAGCCACCCAGGGCATGAAGATACGCAGTATTTT
CDR3aa: CASSHPGHEDTQYF

j_gene: TRBJ2-1
d_gene: -
v_gene: TRBV5-1
abundance: -
len: 14
CDR3nt: TGCGCCAGCAGCTTGATCGCAGGGATCCATGAGCAGTTCTTC
CDR3aa: CASSLIAGIHEQFF

j_gene: TRBJ1-5
d_gene: -
v_gene: TRBV16
abundance: -
len: 12
CDR3nt: TGTGCCAGCAGCCAATCGTATCAGCCCCAGCATTTT
CDR3aa: CASSQSYQPQHF

j_gene: TRBJ1-1
d_gene: -
v_gene: TRBV6-6
abundance: -
len: 14
CDR3nt: TGTGCCAGCAGTATACAGAAACAGAACACTGAAGCTTTCTTT
CDR3aa: CASSIQKQNTEAFF

j_gene: TRBJ1-5
d_gene: -
v_gene: TRBV7-8
abundance: -
len: 13
CDR3nt: TGTGCCAGCAGCTTATGGGGATATCAGCCCCAGCATTTT
CDR3aa: CASSLWGYQPQHF

j_gene: TRBJ2-7
d_gene: -
v_gene: TRBV11-3
abundance: few
len: 13
CDR3nt: TGTGCCAGCAGCTTAGGAGCGAAGTACGAGCAGTACTTC
CDR3aa: CASSLGAKYEQYF

j_gene: TRBJ1-6
d_gene: -
v_gene: TRBV5-1
abundance: -
len: 14
CDR3nt: TGCGCCAGCAGGGATCGGATAAATAATTCACCCCTCCACTTT
CDR3aa: CASRDRINNSPLHF

j_gene: TRBJ2-5
d_gene: -
v_gene: TRBV2
abundance: -
len: 11
CDR3nt: TGTGCCAGGCGACGGCAAGAGACCCAGTACTTC
CDR3aa: CARRRQETQYF

j_gene: TRBJ2-5
d_gene: TRBD1
v_gene: TRBV6-4
abundance: -
len: 15
CDR3nt: TGTGCCAGCAGCATACAGGGGGGTGACGGGGAGACCCAGTACTTC
CDR3aa: CASSIQGGDGETQYF

j_gene: TRBJ1-1
d_gene: -
v_gene: TRBV6-2/TRBV6-3
abundance: few
len: 14
CDR3nt: TGTGCCAGCAGTTACTTCCCCCTGAACACTGAAGCTTTCTTT
CDR3aa: CASSYFPLNTEAFF

j_gene: TRBJ2-1
d_gene: -
v_gene: TRBV19
abundance: -
len: 15
CDR3nt: TGTGCCAGTAGTATAGGAGGGCTCTCCTACAATGAGCAGTTCTTC
CDR3aa: CASSIGGLSYNEQFF

j_gene: TRBJ1-5
d_gene: -
v_gene: TRBV19
abundance: few
len: 15
CDR3nt: TGTGCCAGTACCCGGTCGGGGCTCAGCAATCAGCCCCAGCATTTT
CDR3aa: CASTRSGLSNQPQHF

j_gene: TRBJ2-3
d_gene: -
v_gene: TRBV18
abundance: once
len: 16
CDR3nt: TGTGCCAGCTCACCATCGGACAGAATTAGCACAGATACGCAGTATTTT
CDR3aa: CASSPSDRISTDTQYF

j_gene: TRBJ2-5
d_gene: -
v_gene: TRBV18
abundance: -
len: 17
CDR3nt: TGTGCCAGCTCACCACGAAATACTGACAGGATCGGCAAGACCCAGTACTTC
CDR3aa: CASSPRNTDRIGKTQYF

j_gene: TRBJ1-4
d_gene: -
v_gene: TRBV29-1
abundance: once
len: 15
CDR3nt: TGCAGCGTCACATCCGCCGGGGGTACTAATGAAAAACTGTTTTTT
CDR3aa: CSVTSAGGTNEKLFF

j_gene: TRBJ1-1
d_gene: -
v_gene: TRBV28
abundance: -
len: 13
CDR3nt: TGTGCCAGCAGGATTCAGGGTAAGGCTGAAGCTTTCTTT
CDR3aa: CASRIQGKAEAFF

j_gene: TRBJ2-2
d_gene: -
v_gene: TRBV30
abundance: -
len: 15
CDR3nt: TGTGCCTGGAGTACTGGAGGGGCGAGCACCGGGGAGCTGTTTTTT
CDR3aa: CAWSTGGASTGELFF

j_gene: TRBJ1-2
d_gene: -
v_gene: TRBV9
abundance: once
len: 13
CDR3nt: TGTGCCAGCAGACCGGAAAATCAGCGGGGCTACACCTTC
CDR3aa: CASRPENQRGYTF

j_gene: TRBJ1-5
d_gene: -
v_gene: TRBV7-9
abundance: -
len: 13
CDR3nt: TGTGCCAGCAGTGAAGGGGGCAATCAGCCCCAGCATTTT
CDR3aa: CASSEGGNQPQHF

j_gene: TRBJ1-5
d_gene: -
v_gene: TRBV6-5
abundance: few
len: 13
CDR3nt: TGTGCCAGCAGCCTTCACAGAAATCAGCCCCAGCATTTT
CDR3aa: CASSLHRNQPQHF

j_gene: TRBJ1-4
d_gene: -
v_gene: TRBV11-2
abundance: -
len: 16
CDR3nt: TGTGCCAGCAGCTTAGCCCGGGGCAGGGGAAATGAAAAACTGTTTTTT
CDR3aa: CASSLARGRGNEKLFF

j_gene: TRBJ1-5
d_gene: -
v_gene: TRBV30
abundance: -
len: 16
CDR3nt: TGTGCCTGGAGTGACACTGACAGGAGAGGCAATCAGCCCCAGCATTTT
CDR3aa: CAWSDTDRRGNQPQHF

j_gene: TRBJ1-5
d_gene: -
v_gene: TRBV12-3/TRBV12-4
abundance: few
len: 13
CDR3nt: TGTGCCAGCAGGGGGACACTAAATCAGCCCCAGCATTTT
CDR3aa: CASRGTLNQPQHF

j_gene: TRBJ1-3
d_gene: -
v_gene: TRBV9
abundance: -
len: 17
CDR3nt: TGTGCCAGCAGCGTAGCCGGGAGCTGGGGGGTTGGAAACACCATATATTTT
CDR3aa: CASSVAGSWGVGNTIYF

j_gene: TRBJ1-2
d_gene: -
v_gene: TRBV11-2
abundance: -
len: 14
CDR3nt: TGTGCCAGCAGCAGCGGGGACTTTTTTTATGGCTACACCTTC
CDR3aa: CASSSGDFFYGYTF

j_gene: TRBJ2-3
d_gene: TRBD2
v_gene: TRBV18
abundance: -
len: 16
CDR3nt: TGTGCCAGCTCACCAGGGCAGCGGGGGGGCGCAGATACGCAGTATTTT
CDR3aa: CASSPGQRGGADTQYF